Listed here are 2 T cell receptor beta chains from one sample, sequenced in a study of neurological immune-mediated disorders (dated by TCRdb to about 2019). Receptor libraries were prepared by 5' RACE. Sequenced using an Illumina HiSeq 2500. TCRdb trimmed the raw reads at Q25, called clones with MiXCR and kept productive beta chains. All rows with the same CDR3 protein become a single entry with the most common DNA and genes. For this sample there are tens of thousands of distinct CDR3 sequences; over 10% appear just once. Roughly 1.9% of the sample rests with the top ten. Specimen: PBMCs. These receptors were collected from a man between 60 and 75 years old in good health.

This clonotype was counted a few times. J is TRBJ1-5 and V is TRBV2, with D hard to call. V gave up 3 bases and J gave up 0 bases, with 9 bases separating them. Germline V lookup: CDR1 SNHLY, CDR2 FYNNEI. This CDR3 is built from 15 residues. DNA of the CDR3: TGTGCCAGCAGTGAGACAACAAATAGCAATCAGCCCCAGCATTTT. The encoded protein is CASSETTNSNQPQHF.

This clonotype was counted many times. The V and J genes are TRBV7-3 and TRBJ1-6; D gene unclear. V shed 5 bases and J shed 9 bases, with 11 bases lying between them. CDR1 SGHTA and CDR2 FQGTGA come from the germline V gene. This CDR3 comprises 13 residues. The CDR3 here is CASSLTMGSPLHF. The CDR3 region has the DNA TGTGCCAGCAGCCTCACGATGGGTTCACCCCTCCACTTT.